These 16 T cell receptor beta chains originate from one sample sequenced in a study of CD4 T cells in lung cancer. The repertoire was sequenced with immunoSEQ multiplex PCR; TCRdb's copy has only in-frame clones and lacks some. The sample lists some 10,000 clones, around 66% occurring once. This lung tissue lay as far as possible from the tumor, at least 3 cm away. Sequencing input: normal lung tissue taken away from the tumor. These receptors all come from a man between 60 and 70 years old with non-small cell lung cancer.

CDR3 DNA: TGTGCCAGCAGTGCCAGGGCAGCGTCTGGGGCCAACGTCCTGACTTTC. Translating gives CASSARAASGANVLTF. This sequence joins TRBV2 and TRBJ2-6; D possibly corresponds to TRBD1 (5 bases). Trimming removed 4 bases from V and 1 base from J, with 11 bases in between. This CDR3 has 16 residues. Germline V gene sequence: CDR1 SNHLY, CDR2 FYNNEI.

The chain joins TRBV5-4 to TRBJ2-5, with 7 bases fitting TRBD1. After removal of 3 bases from V and 0 bases from J, the junction contained 5 bases not matched to a gene. Germline V gene data show CDR1 as SGHNT and CDR2 as YYREEE (reference sequence). The CDR3 consists of 15 residues. CDR3: CASSSGGGNQETQYF. The DNA of the CDR3 is TGTGCCAGCAGCTCAGGGGGTGGAAACCAAGAGACCCAGTACTTC.

The V and J genes are TRBV7-2 and TRBJ2-5, with TRBD2 matching 8 bases. With V trimmed by 5 bases and J by 1 base, 9 bases remained unmatched. The germline CDR1 and CDR2 sequences are SGHTA and FQGNSA. The CDR3 has 16 amino acids. DNA of the CDR3: TGTGCCAGCAGCCTTGGTTCAAGCGGGGGCCAAGAGACCCAGTACTTC. As protein: CASSLGSSGGQETQYF.

This sequence joins TRBV11-2 and TRBJ2-5; 7 positions match TRBD2. The CDR3 spans 16 residues. Germline CDR1 and CDR2: SGHAT and FQNNGV. Trimming removed 5 bases from V and 5 bases from J; junction bases left unmatched: 14. The CDR3 here is CASSRQVAVGRETQYF. The CDR3, as DNA: TGTGCCAGCAGCCGCCAGGTTGCTGTCGGGAGGGAGACCCAGTACTTC.

J is TRBJ1-5 and V is TRBV2, with 8 nucleotides matching TRBD1. Trimming took 5 bases from V and 4 from J; bases not matched to a gene: 4. This CDR3 is 14 amino acids long. Germline lookup yields CDR1 SNHLY and CDR2 FYNNEI. The CDR3 here is CASSLDRENQPQHF. The CDR3 region has the DNA TGTGCCAGCAGTTTGGACAGGGAGAATCAGCCCCAGCATTTT.

This chain connects TRBV5-4 to TRBJ2-1; 7 nucleotides line up with TRBD2. The CDR3 totals 15 residues. Per the germline V gene, CDR1 is SGHNT and CDR2 is YYREEE (reference sequence). The ends lost 1 base at V and 8 bases at J; junction bases unmatched: 9. CDR3 DNA sequence: TGTGCCAGCAGCTTGTCCGCGGGAGAGTTCTATGAGCAGTTCTTC. It yields the protein CASSLSAGEFYEQFF.

This chain uses TRBV7-7 with TRBJ2-2, with no clear D. The CDR3 runs to 13 residues. Trimming stripped 8 bases from V and 0 bases from J, with 7 bases between. Germline CDR1 SSHAT, CDR2 FNYEAQ (reference sequence). The CDR3 region has the DNA TGTGCCAGCCGGCGGACGAACACCGGGGAGCTGTTTTTT. This translates into CASRRTNTGELFF. Full variable domain (missing parts from reference TRBV7-7 and TRBJ2-2): GAGVSQSPRYKVTKRGQDVTLRCDPISSHATLYWYQQALGQGPEFLTYFNYEAQPDKSGLPSDRFSAERPEGSISTLTIQRTEQRDSAMYRCASRRTNTGELFFGEGSRLTVL.

The chain is built from TRBV2 and TRBJ1-5; D unclear. The CDR3 consists of 11 residues. Looked up from germline, CDR1 is SNHLY and CDR2 is FYNNEI. V was trimmed by 7 bases and J by 5 bases, leaving 6 bases between them. The CDR3 coding sequence is TGTGCCAGCACTTATGATCAGCCCCAGCATTTT. Its protein is CASTYDQPQHF. The full variable domain, rest sourced from reference TRBV2 and TRBJ1-5, is EPEVTQTPSHQVTQMGQEVILRCVPISNHLYFYWYRQILGQKVEFLVSFYNNEISEKSEIFDDQFSVERPDGSNFTLKIRSTKLEDSAMYFCASTYDQPQHFGDGTRLSIL.

This sequence joins TRBV28 and TRBJ2-1, with 14 nucleotides matching TRBD2. Germline CDR1 reads MDHEN; CDR2 reads SYDVKM. The CDR3 is 16 residues long. V lost 6 bases to trimming and J lost 6 bases; unmatched junction nucleotides: 7. As DNA, the CDR3 is TGTGCCAGCAGCCCCGGGACTAGCGGGAGTGGCAATGAGCAGTTCTTC. Translated: CASSPGTSGSGNEQFF.

The rearrangement links TRBV29-1 to TRBJ1-6; the match to TRBD1 covers 7 bases. The CDR3 contains 17 residues. Losses at the gene ends were 7 bases for V and 0 bases for J; bases not matched to a gene: 12. Per the germline V gene, CDR1 is SQVTM and CDR2 is ANQGSEA. The DNA for the CDR3 is TGCAGCGCAGTCGGGACAGTTCCTAGCTCCTATAATTCACCCCTCCACTTT. Its translation: CSAVGTVPSSYNSPLHF.

The chain combines TRBV7-2 with TRBJ1-1; 8 positions match TRBD1. From germline, CDR1 is SGHTA and CDR2 FQGNSA. The CDR3 extends over 13 amino acids. V shed 2 bases, J shed 8 bases, and the junction held 4 bases outside the gene matches. The CDR3 bases are TGTGCCAGCAGCTTATACGGACAGGGCGAAGCTTTCTTT. It yields the protein CASSLYGQGEAFF. The entire variable domain, with the rest obtained from reference TRBV7-2 and TRBJ1-1, is as follows: GAGVSQSPSNKVTEKGKDVELRCDPISGHTALYWYRQSLGQGLEFLIYFQGNSAPDKSGLPSDRFSAERTGGSVSTLTIQRTQQEDSAVYLCASSLYGQGEAFFGQGTRLTVV.

The V call is TRBV6-4, the J call TRBJ2-1, with 7 bases identical to TRBD2. After removal of 3 bases from V and 6 bases from J, the junction contained 8 bases not matched to a gene. The CDR3 loop spans 15 amino acids. The germline CDR1 and CDR2 sequences are MRHNA and SNTAGT. The CDR3 loop reads CASSEGGSGGNEQFF. In DNA, the CDR3 is TGTGCCAGCAGTGAGGGCGGGAGCGGCGGCAATGAGCAGTTCTTC.

The chain employs TRBV18 and TRBJ2-7; D possibly corresponds to TRBD1 (5 bases). Germline V gene lookup returns CDR1 KGHSH and CDR2 LQKENI. V gave up 6 bases and J gave up 3 bases, with 15 bases separating them. CDR3 length: 14 residues. The chain's CDR3 is CASSTGATDYEQYF. The CDR3 DNA follows: TGTGCCAGCTCCACGGGTGCGACAGACTACGAGCAGTACTTC.

The chain recombines TRBV6-5 with TRBJ2-2; no definite D call. V was pared by 0 bases and J by 5 bases, with 7 bases between. The CDR3 is 14 residues long. From germline, CDR1 is MNHEY and CDR2 SVGAGI. The CDR3 sequence: CASSYSMRTGELFF. The CDR3 DNA reads as TGTGCCAGCAGTTACTCGATGAGGACCGGGGAGCTGTTTTTT.

V is TRBV5-1 and J is TRBJ1-1, with 8 bases fitting TRBD1. The CDR3 totals 18 residues. The V segment lost 1 base and the J segment 0 bases; nucleotides outside the gene matches: 11. The germline V gene has CDR1 SGHRS and CDR2 YFSETQ. This chain's CDR3 is CASSLPFGQGGVNTEAFF. The CDR3 DNA reads TGCGCCAGCAGCTTGCCGTTCGGACAGGGAGGGGTGAACACTGAAGCTTTCTTT. Full variable domain (missing parts from reference TRBV5-1 and TRBJ1-1): KAGVTQTPRYLIKTRGQQVTLSCSPISGHRSVSWYQQTPGQGLQFLFEYFSETQRNKGNFPGRFSGRQFSNSRSEMNVSTLELGDSALYLCASSLPFGQGGVNTEAFFGQGTRLTVV.

This clone was detected only a few times. This chain uses TRBV6-1 with TRBJ1-1; D might be TRBD1 (6 bases). CDR1 is MNHNS and CDR2 is SASEGT in the germline V gene. This CDR3 is built from 14 residues. V was pared by 3 bases and J by 3 bases, with 11 bases between. The CDR3 DNA is TGTGCCAGCAGTGAGTGGGGGCTGGACACTGAAGCTTTCTTT. This encodes CASSEWGLDTEAFF.